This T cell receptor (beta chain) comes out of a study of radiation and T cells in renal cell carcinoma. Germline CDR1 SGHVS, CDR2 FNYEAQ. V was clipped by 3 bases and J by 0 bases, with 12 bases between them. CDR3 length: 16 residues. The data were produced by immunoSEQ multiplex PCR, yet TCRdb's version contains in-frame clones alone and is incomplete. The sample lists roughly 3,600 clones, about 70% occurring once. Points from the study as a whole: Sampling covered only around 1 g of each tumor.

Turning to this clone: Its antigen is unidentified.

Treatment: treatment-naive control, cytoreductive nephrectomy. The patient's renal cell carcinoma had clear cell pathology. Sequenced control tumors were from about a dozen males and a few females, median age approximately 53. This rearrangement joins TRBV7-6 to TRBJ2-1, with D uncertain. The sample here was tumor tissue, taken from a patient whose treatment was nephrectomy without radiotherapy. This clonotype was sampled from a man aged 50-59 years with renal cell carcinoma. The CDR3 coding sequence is TGTGCCAGCAGCTTCGGCGGTCTAAGCTCCTACAATGAGCAGTTCTTC. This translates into CASSFGGLSSYNEQFF. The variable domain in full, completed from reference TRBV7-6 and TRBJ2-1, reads GAGVSQSPRYKVTKRGQDVALRCDPISGHVSLYWYRQALGQGPEFLTYFNYEAQQDKSGLPNDRFSAERPEGSISTLTIQRTEQRDSAMYRCASSFGGLSSYNEQFFGPGTRLTVL.